This T cell receptor beta chain was sequenced during a study of T cells of healthy individuals. Germline CDR1 and CDR2: SGHDN and FVKESK. V was shortened by 0 bases and J by 1 base, with 11 bases between the two germline ends. The length of the CDR3 is 16 residues. TCRdb passed the 5' RACE reads through MiXCR, listing each CDR3 protein once. Found here are 41,000 or so distinct CDR3 sequences, approximately 4.5% of them singletons; the top ten hold 7% to 10%. This rearrangement joins TRBV14 to TRBJ2-3, with D possibly matching TRBD1 (5 bases). This clonotype was obtained from a human donor in good health. CDR3 sequence: CASSQDGAWGTDTQYF. The CDR3 bases are TGTGCCAGCAGCCAAGATGGGGCCTGGGGCACAGATACGCAGTATTTT.